This T cell receptor (beta chain) originates from a study of cytomegalovirus exposure and HLA in healthy donors. This CDR3 spans 15 amino acids. Germline values: CDR1 LGHNA, CDR2 YSLEER. The trim removed 0 bases at V and 3 bases at J, leaving 3 bases unmatched. PCR involved 60 Vbeta and 13 Jbeta primers. This table comes from immunoSEQ multiplex PCR, and its TCRdb copy is limited to in-frame clones, with some not included. The sample yields about 120,000 clones, 78% seen once. This receptor was obtained from a woman aged 25 to 39 in good health and CMV-seronegative. The material sequenced was PBMCs. The chain uses TRBV4-3 and TRBJ2-3, with 7 bases lining up with TRBD2. CDR3 nucleotide sequence: TGCGCCAGCAGCCAAGATTGGCGGGAGACAGATACGCAGTATTTT. Amino acid sequence: CASSQDWRETDTQYF.